This T cell receptor (beta chain) was found in a study of a mutant IDH1 vaccine in newly diagnosed glioma. The sample holds one count of this clone. The antigen is unknown. Stated time point: week 47, end of study. With topical imiquimod, each dose of the vaccine consisted of 300 ug of mutant IDH1 20-mer peptide. The protocol was immunoSEQ multiplex PCR, while the TCRdb copy is restricted to in-frame clones and leaves out a portion. The profile shows more than 30,000 clones, approximately 92% of them singletons. The specimen was PBMCs, collected from a glioma patient whose treatment included an IDH1 peptide vaccine. This TCR was sampled from a woman in her 40s with glioma.

In DNA, the CDR3 is TGCAGCGTTGACCCCGAGGGACAGCCCGTTTACACAGATACGCAGTATTTT. Translation: CSVDPEGQPVYTDTQYF. The chain joins TRBV29-1 to TRBJ2-3, with 7 nucleotides matching TRBD1. CDR1 is SQVTM and CDR2 is ANQGSEA in the germline V gene. Unmatched junction bases numbered 14, after V lost 3 bases and J lost 2 bases. The CDR3 runs 17 residues.